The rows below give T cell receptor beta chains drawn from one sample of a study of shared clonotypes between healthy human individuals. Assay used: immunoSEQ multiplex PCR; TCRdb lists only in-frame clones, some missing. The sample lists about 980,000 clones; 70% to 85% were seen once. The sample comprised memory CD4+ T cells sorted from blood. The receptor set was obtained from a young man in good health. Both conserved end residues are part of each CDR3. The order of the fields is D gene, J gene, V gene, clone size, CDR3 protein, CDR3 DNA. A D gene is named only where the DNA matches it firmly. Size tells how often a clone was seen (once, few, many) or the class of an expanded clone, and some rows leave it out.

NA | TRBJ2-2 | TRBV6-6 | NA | CASSLYGGTGELFF | TGTGCCAGCAGCCTCTACGGTGGCACCGGGGAGCTGTTTTTT
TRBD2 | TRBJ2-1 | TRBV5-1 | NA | CASRPVSGSSYNEQFF | TGCGCCAGCAGACCGGTTAGCGGGAGCTCCTACAATGAGCAGTTCTTC
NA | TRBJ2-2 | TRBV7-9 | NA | CASSLGSGELFF | TGTGCCAGCAGCTTAGGTTCCGGGGAGCTGTTTTTT
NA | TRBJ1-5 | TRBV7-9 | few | CASSLQGENNQPQHF | TGTGCCAGCAGCCTCCAAGGGGAGAACAATCAGCCCCAGCATTTT
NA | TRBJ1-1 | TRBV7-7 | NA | CASSPDRSFEAFF | TGTGCTAGCAGTCCGGACAGATCTTTTGAAGCTTTCTTT
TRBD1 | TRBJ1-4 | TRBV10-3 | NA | CAISPQGPNEKLFF | TGTGCCATCAGCCCACAGGGGCCTAATGAAAAACTGTTTTTT
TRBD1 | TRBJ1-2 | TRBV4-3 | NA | CASSRDRIYGYTF | TGCGCCAGCAGCCGGGACAGAATTTATGGCTACACCTTC
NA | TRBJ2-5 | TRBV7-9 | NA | CASRPLTTTETQYF | TGTGCCAGCAGGCCTTTGACAACTACCGAGACCCAGTACTTC
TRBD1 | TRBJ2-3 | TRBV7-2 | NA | CASSGQGATDTQYF | TGTGCCAGCAGCGGACAGGGGGCAACAGATACGCAGTATTTT
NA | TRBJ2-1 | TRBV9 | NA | CASSVVGASANNEQFF | TGTGCCAGCAGCGTAGTGGGGGCTAGCGCTAACAATGAGCAGTTCTTC
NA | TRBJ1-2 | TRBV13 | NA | CASSPLRKGYYGYTF | TGTGCCAGCAGCCCGCTGAGGAAAGGGTACTATGGCTACACCTTC
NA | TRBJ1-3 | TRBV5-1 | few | CASSLAVTRTNKTGNTIYF | TGCGCCAGCAGCTTGGCCGTCACTAGGACCAATAAGACGGGAAACACCATATATTTT
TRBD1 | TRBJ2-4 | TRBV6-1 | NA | CASTGTGSKNIQYF | TGTGCCAGCACCGGGACAGGCTCCAAAAACATTCAGTACTTC
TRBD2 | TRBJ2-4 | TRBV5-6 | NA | CASSPWAGGRRGIQYF | TGTGCCAGCAGCCCTTGGGCGGGGGGCCGAAGGGGCATTCAGTACTTC
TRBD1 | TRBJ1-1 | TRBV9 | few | CASSVGRGQKDTEAFF | TGTGCCAGCAGCGTAGGTAGGGGACAGAAGGACACTGAAGCTTTCTTT
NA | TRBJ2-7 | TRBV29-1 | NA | CSVTTKGTNEQYF | TGCAGCGTAACAACGAAGGGTACTAACGAGCAGTACTTC
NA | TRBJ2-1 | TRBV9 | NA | CASSGGGNNEQFF | TGTGCCAGCAGCGGAGGCGGTAACAATGAGCAGTTCTTC
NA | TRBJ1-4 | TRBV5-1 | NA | CASRSSPGATNEKLFF | TGCGCCAGCAGATCATCCCCGGGAGCAACTAATGAAAAACTGTTTTTT
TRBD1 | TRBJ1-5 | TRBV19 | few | CASSPGGINQPQHF | TGTGCCAGTAGCCCAGGGGGCATAAATCAGCCCCAGCATTTT
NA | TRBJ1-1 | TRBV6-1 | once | CASSELRGKAEAFF | TGTGCCAGCAGTGAATTGCGGGGGAAGGCTGAAGCTTTCTTT
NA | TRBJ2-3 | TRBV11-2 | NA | CASSPVAAFDTQYF | TGTGCCAGCAGCCCCGTGGCTGCGTTCGATACGCAGTATTTT
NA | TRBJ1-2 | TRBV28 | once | CASKDSNYGYTF | TGTGCCAGCAAAGACAGTAACTATGGCTACACCTTC
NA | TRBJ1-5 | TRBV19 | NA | CASSIGQYSNQPQHF | TGTGCCAGTAGTATAGGACAGTATAGCAATCAGCCCCAGCATTTT
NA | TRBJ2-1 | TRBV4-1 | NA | CASSRAGEQFF | TGCGCCAGCAGCCGGGCCGGGGAGCAGTTCTTC
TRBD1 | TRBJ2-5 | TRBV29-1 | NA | CSAIRQGATGQYF | TGCAGCGCAATTAGGCAGGGGGCCACTGGCCAGTACTTC
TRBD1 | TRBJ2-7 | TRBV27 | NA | CASSSTGGYEQYF | TGTGCCAGCAGTTCGACAGGGGGCTACGAGCAGTACTTC
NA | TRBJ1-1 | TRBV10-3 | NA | CAISETSKTEAFF | TGTGCCATCAGTGAGACTTCTAAGACTGAAGCTTTCTTT
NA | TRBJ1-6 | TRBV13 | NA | CASSPGTGDNSPLHF | TGTGCCAGCAGCCCTGGGACGGGGGATAATTCACCCCTCCACTTT
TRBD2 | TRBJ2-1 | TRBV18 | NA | CASSRGEGYNEQFF | TGTGCCAGCTCACGGGGGGAGGGCTACAATGAGCAGTTCTTC
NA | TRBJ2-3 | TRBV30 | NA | CAWSRADTQYF | TGTGCCTGGAGTCGCGCAGATACGCAGTATTTT
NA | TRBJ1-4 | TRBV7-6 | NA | CASSLLGAVGEKLFF | TGTGCCAGCAGCTTGCTAGGGGCGGTGGGTGAAAAACTGTTTTTT
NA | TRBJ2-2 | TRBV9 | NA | CASSASRANTGELFF | TGTGCCAGCAGCGCGTCCAGGGCGAACACCGGGGAGCTGTTTTTT
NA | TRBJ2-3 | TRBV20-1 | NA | CSASWRDTQYF | TGCAGTGCTAGTTGGAGAGATACGCAGTATTTT
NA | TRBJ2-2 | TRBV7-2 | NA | CASSFSGSNTGELFF | TGTGCCAGCAGCTTTTCCGGGAGTAACACCGGGGAGCTGTTTTTT
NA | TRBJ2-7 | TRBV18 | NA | CASSPRGSYEQYF | TGTGCCAGCTCCCCAAGGGGGTCCTACGAGCAGTACTTC
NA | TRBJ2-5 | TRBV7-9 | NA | CASSSDVDVQETQYF | TGTGCCAGCAGCTCCGACGTGGACGTTCAAGAGACCCAGTACTTC
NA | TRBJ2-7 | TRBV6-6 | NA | CASSYARGSYEQYF | TGTGCCAGCAGTTACGCTAGGGGCTCCTACGAGCAGTACTTC
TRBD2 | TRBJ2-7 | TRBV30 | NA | CAWSDPGLGSYEQYF | TGTGCCTGGAGTGATCCGGGACTAGGAAGCTACGAGCAGTACTTC
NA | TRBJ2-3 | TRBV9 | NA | CASSVGPAGLVGDTQYF | TGTGCCAGCAGCGTGGGGCCCGCGGGGCTAGTGGGGGATACGCAGTATTTT
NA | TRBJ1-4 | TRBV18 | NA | CASSREPTNEKLFF | TGTGCCAGCTCACGGGAACCAACTAATGAAAAACTGTTTTTT
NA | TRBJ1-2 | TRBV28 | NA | CASSPPGTRKSYTF | TGTGCCAGCAGTCCCCCTGGGACACGGAAGAGCTACACCTTC
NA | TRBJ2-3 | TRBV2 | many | CASSRERAGGPRDTQYF | TGTGCCAGCAGTCGTGAGCGGGCCGGGGGGCCCCGAGATACGCAGTATTTT
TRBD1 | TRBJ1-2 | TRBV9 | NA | CASSVAGQGLSGYTF | TGTGCCAGCAGCGTAGCTGGACAGGGGCTCTCTGGCTACACCTTC
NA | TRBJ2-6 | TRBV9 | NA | CASSVLGFGANVLTF | TGTGCCAGCAGCGTGTTGGGGTTCGGGGCCAACGTCCTGACTTTC
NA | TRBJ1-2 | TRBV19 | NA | CASRSPSYGYTF | TGTGCCAGTAGGTCTCCGAGCTATGGCTACACCTTC
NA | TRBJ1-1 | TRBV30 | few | CAWGRQNTEAFF | TGTGCCTGGGGCAGACAGAACACTGAAGCTTTCTTT
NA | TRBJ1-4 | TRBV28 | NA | CASSSQSLDNEKLFF | TGTGCCAGCAGTTCGCAATCTCTAGATAATGAAAAACTGTTTTTT